Included here is one TCR beta chain sequence, with context. A few counts support this clone. The antigen this receptor binds is unknown. Base qualities were left out, and no much larger clone turns up one base away. TCRbeta CDR3 regions were amplified from genomic DNA by means of the immunoSEQ Assay, a bias-controlled multiplex PCR. On the authors' methods: The number of nucleated cells in each sample was estimated by amplification of reference gene primers within the assay. To quantify the absolute abundance of each unique TCRbeta CDR3 rearrangement, sequence reads were collapsed and filtered. Productive Simpson clonality was computed per sample as the square root of Simpson's diversity index over productive rearrangements. TCRdb took this table from immuneACCESS and kept in-frame rearrangements with V and J called. Such tables lack part of the clones; where checked against another copy, unresolved V genes explain under half of the gap, and the rest is unexplained. The DNA was the basis for D and trimming; V, J and clone size are from that table. For this sample the table gives some 30,000 clones, of which about 90% were detected only once. The leading ten clones occupy approximately 1% of the sample.

The collaborating institutions used their own protocols to collect whole blood in K2EDTA tubes. For TCRbeta analysis, collaborator samples were shipped as frozen whole blood, as isolated PBMCs, or as DNA extracted from either sample type. Spanning cysteine to phenylalanine, the CDR3 consists of 16 amino acids. Only the CDR3 DNA is retained, 48 bases long and in frame from the first base. Trimming costs V 3 bases and J 0 bases, and their ends lie 12 bases apart. This entry is derived from a study of blood T cell repertoires in COVID-19 (dated by TCRdb to the early 2020s). Looking at the study overall: The collaborator samples originated in the United States, Italy and Spain and spanned the acute and convalescent phases of COVID-19. The prospective study material was composed of cDNA or gDNA derived from T cells, B-cell-depleted T cells, or PBMCs. The samples were drawn from two sources: the first 160 participants of the ongoing ImmuneRACE study, and 1,000 to 1,500 subjects contributed by 6 global collaborators. A freely available public database, intended as a resource for researchers studying the immune response to SARS-CoV-2, is where the repertoires were released. The dataset comprised deeply sampled blood TCRbeta repertoires from subjects exposed to, actively infected with, or recovered from COVID-19. Sample metadata almost always included a de-identified subject ID, COVID-19 status, age in years and sex. Where available, HLA class I and class II types were taken from metadata supplied by the sample provider and were not determined by assay-based typing.

General study outcomes and caveats: How much clinical and demographic metadata was included differed by source and by participant, and the metadata was provided uncurated.

The sequenced sample was peripheral blood. The receptor comes from a man aged 70 or older with active or convalescent COVID-19. The V gene is TRBV23-1 and the J gene is TRBJ1-5, and perhaps TRBD1 as D gene, on 5 matching bases. TRBV23-1 qualifies as an ORF whose function is uncertain. This receptor has the CDR3 CASSHPGHFSNQPQHF. The bases read TGCGCCAGCAGTCACCCCGGACACTTTAGCAATCAGCCCCAGCATTTT.